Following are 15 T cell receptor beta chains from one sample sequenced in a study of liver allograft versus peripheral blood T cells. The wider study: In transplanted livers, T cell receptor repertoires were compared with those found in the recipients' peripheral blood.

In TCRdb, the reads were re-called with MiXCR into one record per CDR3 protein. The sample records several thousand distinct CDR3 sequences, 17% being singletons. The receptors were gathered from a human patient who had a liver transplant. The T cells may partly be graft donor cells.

The CDR3 DNA reads as TGCAGTGCTCACAGGATGGGCAATCAGCCCCAGCATTTT. Residues: CSAHRMGNQPQHF. The chain couples TRBV20-1 to TRBJ1-5; D possibly corresponds to TRBD1 (5 bases). Germline CDR1 DFQATT, CDR2 SNEGSKA (reference sequence). V was shortened by 5 bases and J by 2 bases, with 10 bases between the two germline ends. There are 13 residues in the CDR3.

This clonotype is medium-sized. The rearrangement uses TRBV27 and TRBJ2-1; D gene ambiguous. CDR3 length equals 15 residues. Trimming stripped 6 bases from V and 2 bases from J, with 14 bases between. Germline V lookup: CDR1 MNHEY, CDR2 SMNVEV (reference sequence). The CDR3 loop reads CASSPTDRPYNEQFF. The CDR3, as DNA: TGTGCCAGCAGCCCGACGGATCGACCCTACAATGAGCAGTTCTTC.

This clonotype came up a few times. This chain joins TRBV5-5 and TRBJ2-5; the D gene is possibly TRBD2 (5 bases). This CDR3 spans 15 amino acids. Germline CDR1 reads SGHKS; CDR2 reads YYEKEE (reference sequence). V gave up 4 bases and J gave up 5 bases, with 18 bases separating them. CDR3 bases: TGTGCCAGCAGCCCCCACCTCGGGGTGTTGGAGACCCAGTACTTC. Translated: CASSPHLGVLETQYF.

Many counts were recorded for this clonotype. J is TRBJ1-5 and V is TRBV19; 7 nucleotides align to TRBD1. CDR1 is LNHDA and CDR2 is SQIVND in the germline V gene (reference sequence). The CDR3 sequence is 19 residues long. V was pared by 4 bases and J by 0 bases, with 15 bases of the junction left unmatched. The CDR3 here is CASSTADRVRLYSNQPQHF. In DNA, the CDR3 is TGTGCCAGTAGTACCGCAGACAGGGTGCGCCTCTATAGCAATCAGCCCCAGCATTTT.

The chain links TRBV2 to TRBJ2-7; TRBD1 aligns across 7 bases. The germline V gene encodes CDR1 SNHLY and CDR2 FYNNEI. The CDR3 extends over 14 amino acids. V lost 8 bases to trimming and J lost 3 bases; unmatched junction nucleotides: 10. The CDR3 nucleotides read TGTGCCAGCGCGTTCGAGACAGGGATCTACGAGCAGTACTTC. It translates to CASAFETGIYEQYF.

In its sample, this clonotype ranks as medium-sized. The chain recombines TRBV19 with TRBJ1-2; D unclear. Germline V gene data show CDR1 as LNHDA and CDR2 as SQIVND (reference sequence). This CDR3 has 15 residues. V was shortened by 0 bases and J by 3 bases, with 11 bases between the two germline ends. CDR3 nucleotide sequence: TGTGCCAGTAGTATAGATCGCGGCAGCGACTATGGCTACACCTTC. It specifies CASSIDRGSDYGYTF.

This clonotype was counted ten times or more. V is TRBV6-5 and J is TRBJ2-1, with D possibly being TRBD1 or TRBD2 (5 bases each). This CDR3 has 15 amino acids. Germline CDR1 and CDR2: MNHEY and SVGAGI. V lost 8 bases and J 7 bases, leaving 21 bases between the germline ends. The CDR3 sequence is CASGVWGSVTNEQFF. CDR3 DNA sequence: TGTGCCAGCGGTGTATGGGGGAGTGTAACTAATGAGCAGTTCTTC.

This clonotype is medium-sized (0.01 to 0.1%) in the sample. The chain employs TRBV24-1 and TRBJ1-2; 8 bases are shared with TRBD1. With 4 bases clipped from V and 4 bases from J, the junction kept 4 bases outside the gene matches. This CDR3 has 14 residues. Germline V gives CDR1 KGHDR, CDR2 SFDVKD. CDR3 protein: CATSDPGQGYGYTF. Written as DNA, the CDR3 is TGTGCCACCAGTGACCCTGGACAGGGCTATGGCTACACCTTC.

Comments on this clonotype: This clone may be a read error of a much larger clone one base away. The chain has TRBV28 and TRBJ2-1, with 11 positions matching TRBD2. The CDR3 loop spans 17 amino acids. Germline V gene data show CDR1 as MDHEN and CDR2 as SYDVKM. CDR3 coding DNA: TGTGTCAGCAGCCAATTAGCGGGAGGGAACACGTACAATGAGCAGTTCTTC. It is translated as CVSSQLAGGNTYNEQFF.

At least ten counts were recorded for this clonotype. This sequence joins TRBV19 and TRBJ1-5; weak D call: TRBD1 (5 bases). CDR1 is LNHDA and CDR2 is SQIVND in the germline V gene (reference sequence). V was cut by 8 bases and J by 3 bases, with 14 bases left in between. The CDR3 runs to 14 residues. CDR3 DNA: TGTGCCAGTCGAGGGGTCGGAAACAATCAGCCCCAGCATTTT. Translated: CASRGVGNNQPQHF.

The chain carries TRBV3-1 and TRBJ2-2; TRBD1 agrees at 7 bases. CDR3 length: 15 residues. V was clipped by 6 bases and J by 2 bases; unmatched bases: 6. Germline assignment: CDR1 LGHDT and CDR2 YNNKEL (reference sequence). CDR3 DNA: TGTGCCAGCAGGTCTTCAGGGGGAAACACCGGGGAGCTGTTTTTT. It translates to CASRSSGGNTGELFF.

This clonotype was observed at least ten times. The CDR3: CASSSPGGWGSGNTIYF. CDR3 coding DNA: TGTGCCAGCAGTAGCCCGGGCGGCTGGGGCTCTGGAAACACCATATATTTT. The chain has TRBV28 and TRBJ1-3; D is ambiguous. Germline values: CDR1 MDHEN, CDR2 SYDVKM. Trimming pared 5 bases from V and 0 bases from J, leaving 17 bases between. The CDR3 loop spans 17 amino acids.

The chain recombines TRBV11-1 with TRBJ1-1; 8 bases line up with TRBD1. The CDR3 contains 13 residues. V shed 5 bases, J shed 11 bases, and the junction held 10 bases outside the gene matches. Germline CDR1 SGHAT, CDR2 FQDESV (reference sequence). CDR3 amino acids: CASSETGEERAFF. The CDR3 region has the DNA TGTGCCAGCAGCGAGACAGGGGAGGAAAGGGCTTTCTTT.

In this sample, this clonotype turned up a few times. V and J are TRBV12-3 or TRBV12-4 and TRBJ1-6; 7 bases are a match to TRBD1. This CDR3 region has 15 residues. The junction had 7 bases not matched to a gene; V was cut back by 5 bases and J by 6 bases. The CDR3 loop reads CASSQQGIGNSPLHF. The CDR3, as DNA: TGTGCCAGCAGTCAACAGGGGATTGGTAATTCACCCCTCCACTTT.

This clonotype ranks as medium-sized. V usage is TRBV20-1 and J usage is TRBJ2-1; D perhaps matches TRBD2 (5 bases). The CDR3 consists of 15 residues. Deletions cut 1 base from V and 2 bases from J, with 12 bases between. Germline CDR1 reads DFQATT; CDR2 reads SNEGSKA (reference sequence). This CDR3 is CSARGPLGAYNEQFF. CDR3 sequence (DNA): TGCAGTGCTAGAGGACCCCTCGGGGCCTACAATGAGCAGTTCTTC.